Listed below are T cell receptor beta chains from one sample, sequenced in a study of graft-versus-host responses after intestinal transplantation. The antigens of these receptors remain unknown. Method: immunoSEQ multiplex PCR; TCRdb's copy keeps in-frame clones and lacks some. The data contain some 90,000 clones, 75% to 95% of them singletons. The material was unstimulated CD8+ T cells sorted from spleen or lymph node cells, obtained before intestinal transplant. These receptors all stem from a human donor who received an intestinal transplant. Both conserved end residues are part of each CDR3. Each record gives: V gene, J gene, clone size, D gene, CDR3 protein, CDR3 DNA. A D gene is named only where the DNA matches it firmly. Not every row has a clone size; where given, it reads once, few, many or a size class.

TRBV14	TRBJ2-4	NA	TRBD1	CASSLGQGIKNIQYF	TGTGCCAGCAGTCTGGGACAGGGGATCAAAAACATTCAGTACTTC
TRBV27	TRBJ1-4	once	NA	CASSPLDQLAGETNEKLFF	TGTGCCAGCAGTCCTTTAGATCAATTGGCAGGGGAGACCAATGAAAAACTGTTTTTT
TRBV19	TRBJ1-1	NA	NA	CASSMVGGVYTEAFF	TGTGCCAGTAGTATGGTCGGGGGCGTCTACACTGAAGCTTTCTTT
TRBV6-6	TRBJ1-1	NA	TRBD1	CASSYSAGGTEAFF	TGTGCCAGCAGTTACTCGGCAGGGGGCACTGAAGCTTTCTTT
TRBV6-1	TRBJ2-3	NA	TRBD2	CASSERLAGSDTQYF	TGTGCCAGCAGTGAAAGACTAGCGGGTTCAGATACGCAGTATTTT
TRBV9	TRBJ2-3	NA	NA	CASSVTSGPNTQYF	TGTGCCAGCAGCGTTACCAGCGGCCCAAATACGCAGTATTTT
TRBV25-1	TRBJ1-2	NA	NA	CASSEPRVYRSYGYTF	TGTGCCAGCAGTGAACCCCGTGTCTACCGCTCTTATGGCTACACCTTC
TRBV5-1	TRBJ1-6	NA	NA	CASTRRPNSPLHF	TGCGCCAGCACCCGACGCCCTAATTCACCCCTCCACTTT
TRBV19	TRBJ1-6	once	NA	CASSINLRQGLPLHF	TGTGCCAGTAGTATAAACCTCCGGCAGGGACTACCCCTCCACTTT
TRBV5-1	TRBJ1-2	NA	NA	CASTGGRPGGGYTF	TGCGCCAGCACTGGGGGGCGCCCAGGAGGGGGCTACACCTTC
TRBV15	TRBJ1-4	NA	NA	CATSRKQSNEKLFF	TGTGCCACCAGCAGAAAACAGTCTAATGAAAAACTGTTTTTT
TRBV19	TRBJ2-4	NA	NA	CASSGGSLAKNIQYF	TGTGCCAGTAGCGGGGGTTCCCTAGCCAAAAACATTCAGTACTTC
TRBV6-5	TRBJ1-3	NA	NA	CASRNEPSGNTIYF	TGTGCCAGCAGAAACGAACCCTCTGGAAACACCATATATTTT
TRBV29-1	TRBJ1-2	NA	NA	CSVETGIHGYTF	TGCAGCGTGGAAACAGGCATACATGGCTACACCTTC
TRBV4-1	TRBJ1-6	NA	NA	CASSQDRDSPLHF	TGCGCCAGCAGCCAAGATCGGGATTCACCCCTCCACTTT
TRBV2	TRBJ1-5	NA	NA	CASTLGGNQPQHF	TGTGCCAGCACCTTGGGGGGCAATCAGCCCCAGCATTTT
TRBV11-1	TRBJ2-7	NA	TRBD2	CASSFASGSYEQYF	TGTGCCAGCAGCTTTGCTAGCGGGAGTTACGAGCAGTACTTC
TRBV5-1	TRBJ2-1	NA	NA	CASSRENYNEQFF	TGCGCCAGCAGCAGGGAGAACTACAATGAGCAGTTCTTC
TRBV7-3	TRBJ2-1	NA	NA	CASSLTSSGYNEQFF	TGTGCCAGCAGCTTAACTAGCTCAGGGTACAATGAGCAGTTCTTC
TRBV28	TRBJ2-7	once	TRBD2	CASILAGGLTYEQYF	TGTGCCAGCATACTAGCGGGAGGACTAACCTACGAGCAGTACTTC